A single T cell receptor (beta chain) is shown here with its context. Its antigen is not known. In TCRdb, the multiplex PCR reads were re-called with MiXCR into one record per CDR3 protein. The repertoire includes roughly 220,000 distinct CDR3 sequences, under 35% of them detected once, and approximately 3.6% sits in the top ten. Breast cancer patients provided tissue from their axillary draining lymph nodes. The entry originates in a study of breast tumors, draining lymph nodes, adjacent tissues. Findings and caveats of the study: The data were judged consistent with most tumor T cells coming from lymph node and expanding in tumor. Tumor repertoires ranked between lymph nodes and nontumor tissue in diversity, with V and J gene preferences. Compared with basal-like, luminal-like tumors shared significantly more repertoire with nontumor tissue. Data only fit, rather than demonstrated, lymph node origin of most tumor T cells.

Specimen: axillary lymph node tissue. The receptor was derived from a female donor with breast cancer. Some clones in this sample may be carry-over from other donors' samples.

CDR3 nucleotide sequence: TGTGCCAGCAGCGCCGGGGGGCTAGCGAGTGAGCAGTACTTC. This codes for CASSAGGLASEQYF. The chain has TRBV9 and TRBJ2-7, with D possibly being TRBD2 (7 bases). The germline V gene has CDR1 SGDLS and CDR2 YYNGEE. V lost 3 bases to trimming and J lost 7 bases, with 17 bases between them. This CDR3 has 14 amino acids.